This TCR beta chain was captured in a study of early T cells in non-severe SARS-CoV-2 infection. Study-wide context: Chains were unpaired, as sequencing was done on bulk RNA from unsorted whole blood.

This clonotype was detected many times. TCRdb re-derived calls from the 5' RACE reads in MiXCR, one entry per CDR3 protein. The sample records about 50,000 distinct CDR3 sequences, 11% being singletons. The CDR3 totals 15 residues. With V trimmed by 5 bases and J by 8 bases, 11 bases remained unmatched. This receptor was identified in an adult who was a healthcare worker with PCR-confirmed SARS-CoV-2 infection or an uninfected control (not recorded which). Sequenced sample: whole blood. V is TRBV12-3 or TRBV12-4 and J is TRBJ1-4, with 7 bases aligning to TRBD1. Written as DNA, the CDR3 is TGTGCCAGCAGTCCGGATTCCAGGGGGAGAGAAAAACTGTTTTTT. Translated: CASSPDSRGREKLFF.